This T cell receptor delta chain was observed in a study of gamma-delta T cells after stem cell transplantation. This clone was seen a handful of times. The translation of this DNA and the TCRdb protein of a much larger clone differ at residue 8, probably owing to a read error; the protein shown here is translated from the DNA. Germline-derived CDR1 and CDR2 are GEAIGNYY and EKD. The CDR3 spans 18 residues. The V end lost 0 bases, the J end lost 1 base, and 12 bases lay between the germline ends. TCRdb redid the clone calls on the RT-PCR reads with CATT. The sample lists around 16,000 delta-chain clones; 9% to 9.5% were seen once.

The chain joins TRDV2 to TRDJ3, with D hard to call. The clonotype comes from a human donor. It is not recorded whose cells these are; they may come from a transplant donor. What was sequenced was gamma-delta T cells. CDR3: CACDTATPTSWDTRQMFF. CDR3 coding DNA: TGTGCCTGTGACACCGCCACGCCAACTTCCTGGGACACCCGACAGATGTTTTTC.